Listed below are T cell receptor beta chains from one sample, sequenced in a study of long-term antiretroviral therapy in people with HIV. Data came from immunoSEQ multiplex PCR; TCRdb stores just in-frame clones and leaves some out. The sample yields about 28,000 clones, less than 90% seen once. Specimen: unsorted PBMCs, collected 2 years after starting antiretroviral therapy. These receptors all stem from a man aged 50-59 years with HIV. Both conserved end residues are part of each CDR3.

v_gene: TRBV7-9; len: 15; CDR3aa: CASSPTGESSEKLFF
v_gene: TRBV13; len: 13; CDR3aa: CASSRGQGGEAFF
v_gene: TRBV5-1; len: 14; CDR3aa: CASSLVRGNTEAFF
v_gene: TRBV5-1; len: 15; CDR3aa: CASSSGTGVGQPQHF
v_gene: TRBV18; len: 14; CDR3aa: CASSLGRAGDIQYF
v_gene: TRBV9; len: 16; CDR3aa: CASSVTVGTAVNEQYF
v_gene: TRBV7-9; len: 15; CDR3aa: CASSLERSRNLGYTF
v_gene: TRBV18; len: 13; CDR3aa: CASSPGQGNGYTF
v_gene: TRBV11-2; len: 13; CDR3aa: CASSLERNQPQHF
v_gene: TRBV5-1; len: 16; CDR3aa: CASSELAGGFTGELFF
v_gene: TRBV2; len: 15; CDR3aa: CASSTPGQGSYEQYF
v_gene: TRBV7-9; len: 16; CDR3aa: CASSIPPDREVYEQYF
v_gene: TRBV28; len: 16; CDR3aa: CASSLYLAGGSETQYF
v_gene: TRBV19; len: 15; CDR3aa: CASSIRTGGNWPQHF
v_gene: TRBV30; len: 15; CDR3aa: CAWSRGTVPYNEQFF
v_gene: TRBV6-5; len: 14; CDR3aa: CASSNRGNNQPQHF
v_gene: TRBV7-9; len: 14; CDR3aa: CATRRTGQYDTIYF
v_gene: TRBV5-6; len: 15; CDR3aa: CASSGTGVINTEAFF
v_gene: TRBV19; len: 13; CDR3aa: CASSIRRTGELFF